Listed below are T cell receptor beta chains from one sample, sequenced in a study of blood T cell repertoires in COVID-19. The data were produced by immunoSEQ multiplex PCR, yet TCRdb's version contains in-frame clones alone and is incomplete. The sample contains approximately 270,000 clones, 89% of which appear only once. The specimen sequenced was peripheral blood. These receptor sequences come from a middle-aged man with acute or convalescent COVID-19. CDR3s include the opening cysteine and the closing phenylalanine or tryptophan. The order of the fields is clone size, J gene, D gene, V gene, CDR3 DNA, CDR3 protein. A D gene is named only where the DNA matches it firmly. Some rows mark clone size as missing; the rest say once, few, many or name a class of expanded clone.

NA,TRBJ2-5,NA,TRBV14,TGTGCCAGCAGCCAAGATGCTAGAGACGGGGCCCAGTACTTC,CASSQDARDGAQYF
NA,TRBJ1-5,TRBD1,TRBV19,TGTGCCAGTAGTATAAACAGGGGGACCGATCAGCCCCAGCATTTT,CASSINRGTDQPQHF
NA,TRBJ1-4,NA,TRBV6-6,TGTGCCAGCCGGGACACAGCTAATGAAAAACTGTTTTTT,CASRDTANEKLFF
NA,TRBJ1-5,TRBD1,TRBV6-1,TGTGCCAGCAGTGAAGGGACAGGCTTGGGTCAGCCCCAGCATTTT,CASSEGTGLGQPQHF
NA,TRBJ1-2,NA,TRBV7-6,TGTGCCAGCAGCCGATGGGGGGACCCGAACTATGGCTACACCTTC,CASSRWGDPNYGYTF
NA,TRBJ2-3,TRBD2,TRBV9,TGTGCCAGCAGCGGTGTCTTAGCGGGGGGCGCGGATACGCAGTATTTT,CASSGVLAGGADTQYF
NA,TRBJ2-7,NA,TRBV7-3,TGTGCCAGCAGCTTAGGGGGAGGCTACGAGCAGTACTTC,CASSLGGGYEQYF
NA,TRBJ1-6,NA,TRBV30,TGTGCCTGGGGCCGACAGGACTATTCACCCCTCCACTTT,CAWGRQDYSPLHF
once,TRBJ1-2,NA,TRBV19,TGTGCCAGTAGCCGGGTGCGGTATGGCTACACCTTC,CASSRVRYGYTF
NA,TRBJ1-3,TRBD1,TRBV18,TGTGCCAGCCCGGACAGGGACTCTGGAAACACCATATATTTT,CASPDRDSGNTIYF
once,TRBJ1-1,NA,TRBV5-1,TGCGCCAGCAGCGACCGGGGAGGGGTTGAATTTTCTGCGAACACTGAAGCTTTCTTT,CASSDRGGVEFSANTEAFF
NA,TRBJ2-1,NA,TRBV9,TGTGCCAGCAGCGAAACAGGGTTCTCTAACAATGAGCAGTTCTTC,CASSETGFSNNEQFF
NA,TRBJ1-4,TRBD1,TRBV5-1,TGCGCCAGCAGCCCGGGACAGGGAACTAATGAAAAACTGTTTTTT,CASSPGQGTNEKLFF
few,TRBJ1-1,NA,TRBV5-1,TGCGCCAGCAGCTACGCGACACCGAACACTGAAGCTTTCTTT,CASSYATPNTEAFF
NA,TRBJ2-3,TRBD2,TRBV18,TGTGCCAGCTCACCACCGGGGGGGGTGCGCACAGATACGCAGTATTTT,CASSPPGGVRTDTQYF
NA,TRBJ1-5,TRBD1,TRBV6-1,TGTGCCAGCAGTGAGACAGGGGTCGGCCAGCCCCAGCATTTT,CASSETGVGQPQHF
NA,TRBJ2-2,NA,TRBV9,TGTGCCAGCAGCTCCCAGAGGTCCGGGGAGCTGTTTTTT,CASSSQRSGELFF
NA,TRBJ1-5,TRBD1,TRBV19,TGTGCCAGTAGTAGTATTGGGACAGGGGTTAGCAATCAGCCCCAGCATTTT,CASSSIGTGVSNQPQHF
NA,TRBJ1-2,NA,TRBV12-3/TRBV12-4,TGTGCCAGCAGTTTAACGGGTCGCAGCTACACCTTC,CASSLTGRSYTF
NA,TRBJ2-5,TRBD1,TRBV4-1,TGCGCCAGCAGCCCCGATGGGGACAGGGGGCGCGAGACCCAGTACTTC,CASSPDGDRGRETQYF
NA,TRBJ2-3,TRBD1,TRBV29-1,TGCAGCGTTGACCCGGGACAGGGGCGCGCAGATACGCAGTATTTT,CSVDPGQGRADTQYF
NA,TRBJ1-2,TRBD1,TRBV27,TGTGCCAGCAGCGACAGGGTTGAAGGCTACACCTTC,CASSDRVEGYTF
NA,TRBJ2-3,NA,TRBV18,TGTGCCAGCTACTCAGGGAGGAGTCGTAGCACAGATACGCAGTATTTT,CASYSGRSRSTDTQYF
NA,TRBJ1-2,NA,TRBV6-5,TGTGCCAGCAGTTACATGGCAGGGTCAGGAGGCTACACCTTC,CASSYMAGSGGYTF
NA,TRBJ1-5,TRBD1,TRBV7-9,TGTGCCAGCAGCCCTACAGGGGATCAGCCCCAGCATTTT,CASSPTGDQPQHF
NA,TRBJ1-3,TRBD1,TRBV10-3,TGTGCCATCAGTGGGACAGGGGCTGGAAACACCATATATTTT,CAISGTGAGNTIYF
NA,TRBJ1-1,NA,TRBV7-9,TGTGCCAGCATTACGGGGACTAACACTGAAGCTTTCTTT,CASITGTNTEAFF
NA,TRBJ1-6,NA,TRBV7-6,TGTGCCAGCAGCCCGAGGGGAGGGGGGGGTTCACCCCTCCACTTT,CASSPRGGGGSPLHF
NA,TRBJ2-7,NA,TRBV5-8,TGTGCCAGCAGCCCAAAAAGGACACTCCACTCCTACGAGCAGTACTTC,CASSPKRTLHSYEQYF
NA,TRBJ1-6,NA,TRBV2,TGTGCCAGCAGTGAGAGGATTAATTCACCCCTCCACTTT,CASSERINSPLHF
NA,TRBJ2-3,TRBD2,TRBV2,TGTGCCACCTCCTGGCGACGGGGGGAGACAGATACGCAGTATTTT,CATSWRRGETDTQYF
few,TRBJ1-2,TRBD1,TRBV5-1,TGCGCCAGCAGCTTGGGCAGGGGGGACGGCTACACCTTC,CASSLGRGDGYTF
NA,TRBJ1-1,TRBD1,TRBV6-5,TGTGCCAGCAGAGGACAGGGGGCCACTGAAGCTTTCTTT,CASRGQGATEAFF
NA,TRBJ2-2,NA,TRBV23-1,TGCGCCAGCAGGGGGGGATCCACCGGGGAGCTGTTTTTT,CASRGGSTGELFF
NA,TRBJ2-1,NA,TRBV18,TGTGCCAGCTCACCGGGGAGCCCAGGTGAGCAGTTCTTC,CASSPGSPGEQFF
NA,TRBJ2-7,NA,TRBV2,TGTGCCAGTGACACCTCCTACGAGCAGTACTTC,CASDTSYEQYF
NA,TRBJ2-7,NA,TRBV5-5,TGTGCCAGCAGCTTGTCCCTGCCAGGGGCGGGCTACGAGCAGTACTTC,CASSLSLPGAGYEQYF
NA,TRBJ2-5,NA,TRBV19,TGTGCCAGTAGTCCGTATGCGGTAGCGTGGGAGACCCAGTACTTC,CASSPYAVAWETQYF
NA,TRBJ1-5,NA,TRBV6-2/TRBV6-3,TGTGCCAGCAGTTACAATAAGGGTCGGGGGGTCGATCAGCCCCAGCATTTT,CASSYNKGRGVDQPQHF
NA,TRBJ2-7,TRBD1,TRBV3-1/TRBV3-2,TGTGCCAGCAGCCGCCTCCCCGGGGGGACAGGGCCCAACGAGCAGTACTTC,CASSRLPGGTGPNEQYF
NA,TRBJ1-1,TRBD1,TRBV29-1,TGCAGCGGGGGGACAGGGGGAAAAGCTTTCTTT,CSGGTGGKAFF
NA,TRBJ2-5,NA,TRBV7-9,TGTGCCAGCAGCCCCACCGGAGGGGAGACCCAGTACTTC,CASSPTGGETQYF
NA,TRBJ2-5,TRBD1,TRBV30,TGTGCCCTAGGACAGGTGGAAGAGACCCAGTACTTC,CALGQVEETQYF
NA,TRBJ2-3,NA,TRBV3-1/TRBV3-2,TGTGCCAGCAGCCAAAAAACTTTCCTCACAGATACGCAGTATTTT,CASSQKTFLTDTQYF
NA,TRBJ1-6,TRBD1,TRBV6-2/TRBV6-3,TGTGCCAGCAGTCGGACGGGACAGCCCTATAATTCACCCCTCCACTTT,CASSRTGQPYNSPLHF
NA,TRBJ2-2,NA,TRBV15,TGTGCCACCAGCAGGGAAGGGGTTTGGAACACCGGGGAGCTGTTTTTT,CATSREGVWNTGELFF
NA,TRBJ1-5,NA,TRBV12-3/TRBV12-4,TGTGCCAGCAGCGGACAGCCCAATCAGCCCCAGCATTTT,CASSGQPNQPQHF
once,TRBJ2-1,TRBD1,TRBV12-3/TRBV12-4,TGTGCCAGCAGAAGGACAGGGACGAATGAGCAGTTCTTC,CASRRTGTNEQFF
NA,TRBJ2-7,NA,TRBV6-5,TGTGCCAGCAGACCGGGTCTCAGCTCCTACGAGCAGTACTTC,CASRPGLSSYEQYF
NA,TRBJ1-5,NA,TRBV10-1,TGCGCCAGCAATCCGGGCAGGGTACAGCCCCAGCATTTT,CASNPGRVQPQHF
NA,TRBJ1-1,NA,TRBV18,TGTGCCAGCTCACTGACAGAAATGAACACTGAAGCTTTCTTT,CASSLTEMNTEAFF
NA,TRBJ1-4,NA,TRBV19,TGTGCCAGTAGTATAGCCCTGGCGGATGAAAAACTGTTTTTT,CASSIALADEKLFF